Below, one T cell receptor (beta chain) is given with its context. Antigen: not known. The table came from immunoSEQ multiplex PCR; TCRdb's copy has only in-frame clones and leaves some out. The sample lists roughly 190,000 clones, roughly 86% occurring once. The data stem from a study of cytomegalovirus exposure and HLA in healthy donors. Whole-study context: Later, an analysis reported that the 95 to 150 validation repertoires had used the same platform as the approximately 680 first-cohort repertoires. Study-level points and caveats: Listed as cytomegalovirus-associated were 150 to 200 TCR beta chains.

CDR1 is MNHEY, CDR2 SVGAGI, per germline. The CDR3 has 14 amino acids. The V gene end was trimmed by 5 bases and the J gene end by 2 bases; junction bases not matched to a gene: 6. The rearrangement uses TRBV6-5 and TRBJ2-7; 7 bases match TRBD1. Sample: PBMCs. This receptor was obtained from a man aged 25 to 40 in good health and CMV-seropositive. CDR3 sequence reads: CASSTSDRAYEQYF. The CDR3 DNA reads TGTGCCAGCAGTACTTCCGACAGGGCCTACGAGCAGTACTTC.